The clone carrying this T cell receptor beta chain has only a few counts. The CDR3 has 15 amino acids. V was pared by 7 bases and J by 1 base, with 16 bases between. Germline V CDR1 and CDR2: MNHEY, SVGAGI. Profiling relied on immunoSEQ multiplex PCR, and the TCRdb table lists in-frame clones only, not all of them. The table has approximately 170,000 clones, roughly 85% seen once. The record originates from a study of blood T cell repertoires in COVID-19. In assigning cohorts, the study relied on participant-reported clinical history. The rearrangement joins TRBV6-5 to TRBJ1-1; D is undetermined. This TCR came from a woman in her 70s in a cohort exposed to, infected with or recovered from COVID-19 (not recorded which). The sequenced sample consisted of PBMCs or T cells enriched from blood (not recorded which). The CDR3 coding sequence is TGTGCCAGCATTCAGCATCAACTAGGGAACACTGAAGCTTTCTTT. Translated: CASIQHQLGNTEAFF.